The sequence of this TCR beta chain was determined in a study of cytomegalovirus exposure and HLA in healthy donors. In the PCR, 60 Vbeta and 13 Jbeta primers were used. Clones were sequenced by immunoSEQ multiplex PCR, and TCRdb holds only the in-frame ones, with some missing. This table has 110,000 to 150,000 clones, around 78% appearing once. Study-wide findings and caveats: Sequence variants that were highly shared formed a cluster that was likely a sequencing artifact. TCR beta chains numbering 164 were designated cytomegalovirus-associated.

Germline V gives CDR1 MNHNS, CDR2 SASEGT. This CDR3 contains 15 residues. Between the trimmed V and J ends, which lost 2 bases and 9 bases, there was a span of 14 bases. As for this clone: What it binds is not known.

Sequencing was done on a sample of PBMCs. The J gene is TRBJ1-6, the V gene TRBV6-1; D gene uncertain. The clonotype originates from a woman under 30 in good health and CMV-seropositive. The CDR3 region has the DNA TGTGCCAGCAGTGAATCTGGCGGGGAGAGTTCACCCCTCCACTTT. It specifies CASSESGGESSPLHF.